The 9 T cell receptor beta chains below were found in one sample sequenced in a study of CD8 T cells in ankylosing spondylitis. Study-level results: Typical of ankylosing spondylitis blood, it appeared, was a TCR beta motif of about eight highly homologous variants.

No antigens are known for them. TCRdb called the 5' RACE reads again in MiXCR, with one record for every CDR3 protein. The sample has 500,000 to 550,000 distinct CDR3 sequences; roughly 12% are singletons. What was sequenced was blood, either unsorted or a sorted T cell fraction (not recorded which). These receptors were collected from a male donor with ankylosing spondylitis.

This clonotype was seen a handful of times. The chain joins TRBV27 to TRBJ2-1; 11 positions match TRBD2. CDR1 is MNHEY and CDR2 is SMNVEV in the germline V gene (reference sequence). The CDR3 consists of 15 residues. J was trimmed by 2 bases and V by 6 bases; bases with no gene match: 3. CDR3 coding DNA: TGTGCCAGCAGGACGGGACTAGCGGCCTACAATGAGCAGTTCTTC. It codes for CASRTGLAAYNEQFF.

The chain uses TRBV5-6 and TRBJ1-3; D not resolved. V dropped 4 bases and J dropped 2 bases, with 19 bases sitting between them. The V gene's germline CDR1 is SGHDT and CDR2 YYEEEE. The length of the CDR3 is 17 residues. The CDR3 DNA sequence: TGTGCCAGCAGCAGATCCCCTCCCCGACCCCCTGGAAACACCATATATTTT. Its translation is CASSRSPPRPPGNTIYF.

This clonotype was observed a handful of times. In DNA, the CDR3 is TGTGCCAGCAGTAACTCCGGGACAGGAGTAGGTGGCTACACCTTC. Its protein product is CASSNSGTGVGGYTF. V and J are TRBV25-1 and TRBJ1-2; 8 bases match TRBD1. With 5 bases clipped from V and 7 bases from J, the junction kept 12 bases outside the gene matches. Per the germline V gene, CDR1 is MGHDK and CDR2 is SYGVNS. The CDR3 length is 15 residues.

The chain recombines TRBV7-2 with TRBJ2-1, with TRBD2 matching over 8 bases. The CDR3 covers 15 residues. The ends lost 5 bases at V and 8 bases at J; junction bases unmatched: 11. Looked up from germline, CDR1 is SGHTA and CDR2 is FQGNSA. The CDR3, as DNA: TGTGCCAGCAGCAAGGTAGCGGGAAACTGGGATGAGCAGTTCTTC. It translates to CASSKVAGNWDEQFF.

The chain uses TRBV10-2 and TRBJ1-4; D uncertain. The germline CDR1 and CDR2 sequences are WSHSY and SAAADI. The V end lost 7 bases, the J end lost 3 bases, and 12 bases lay between the germline ends. The CDR3 is made up of 14 amino acids. The CDR3 protein is CASTPLFPNEKLFF. The CDR3 nucleotides read TGCGCCAGCACCCCCCTCTTCCCTAATGAAAAACTGTTTTTT.

The V gene is TRBV27, the J gene TRBJ1-1, with D possibly matching TRBD1 (5 bases). The CDR3 is made up of 13 amino acids. Germline V CDR1 and CDR2: MNHEY, SMNVEV (reference sequence). Trimming stripped 5 bases from V and 5 bases from J, with 12 bases between. CDR3 coding DNA: TGTGCCAGCAGTAAAGACAGAGAAACTGAAGCTTTCTTT. This sequence encodes CASSKDRETEAFF.

This clonotype was detected a few times. DNA for the CDR3: TGTGCCAGCAGCCCCGGGACTGGGATCACCTACGAGCAGTACTTC. Its protein product is CASSPGTGITYEQYF. This chain links TRBV5-6 with TRBJ2-7; D possibly corresponds to TRBD2 (6 bases). V lost 4 bases to trimming and J lost 2 bases, with 16 bases between them. CDR1 is SGHDT and CDR2 is YYEEEE in the germline V gene. The CDR3 length is 15 residues.

This clonotype has a count of ten or more. This chain links TRBV3-1 with TRBJ2-1; 9 bases fit TRBD1. The trim removed 5 bases at V and 9 bases at J, leaving 8 bases unmatched. Germline values: CDR1 LGHDT, CDR2 YNNKEL (reference sequence). This CDR3 spans 14 amino acids. CDR3 residues: CASSYMDRGGEQFF. As DNA, the CDR3 is TGTGCCAGCAGCTACATGGACAGGGGTGGTGAGCAGTTCTTC.

A few counts support this clonotype. The chain recombines TRBV12-3 or TRBV12-4 with TRBJ2-3; TRBD2 agrees at 7 bases. CDR3 length: 16 amino acids. With 2 bases clipped from V and 0 bases from J, the junction kept 5 bases outside the gene matches. The CDR3 is CASSLTLAVSTDTQYF. CDR3 nucleotide sequence: TGTGCCAGCAGTTTAACCCTAGCGGTTAGCACAGATACGCAGTATTTT.